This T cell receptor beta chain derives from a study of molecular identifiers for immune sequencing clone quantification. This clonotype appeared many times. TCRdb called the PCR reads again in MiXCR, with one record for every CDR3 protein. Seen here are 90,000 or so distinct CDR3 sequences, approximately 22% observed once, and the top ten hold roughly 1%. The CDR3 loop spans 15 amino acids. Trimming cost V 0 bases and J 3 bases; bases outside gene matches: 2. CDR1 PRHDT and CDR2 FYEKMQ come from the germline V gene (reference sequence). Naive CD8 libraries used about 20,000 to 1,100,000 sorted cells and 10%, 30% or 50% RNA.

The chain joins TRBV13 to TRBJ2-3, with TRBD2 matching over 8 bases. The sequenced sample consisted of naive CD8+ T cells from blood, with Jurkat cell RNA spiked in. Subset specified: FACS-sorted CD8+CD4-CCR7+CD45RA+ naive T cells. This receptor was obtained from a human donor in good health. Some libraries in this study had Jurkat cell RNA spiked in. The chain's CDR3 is CASSLGGRGTDTQYF. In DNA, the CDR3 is TGTGCCAGCAGCTTAGGCGGGAGGGGAACAGATACGCAGTATTTT.